This T cell receptor (beta chain) comes out of a study of OX40 agonist ivuxolimab in advanced cancers. Broader study findings: Expanded clones were, on average, more numerous in CD8+ T cells than in CD4+.

Assay used: immunoSEQ multiplex PCR; TCRdb lists only in-frame clones, some missing. The repertoire consists of approximately 70,000 clones, with approximately 90% occurring once and the leading ten covering more than 4%. As concerns this clone: Its antigen is still unknown.

This clonotype was obtained from an adult with an advanced solid tumor such as melanoma, head and neck, liver or kidney cancer. The sample here was CD4+ or CD8+ T cells sorted from blood, taken in a trial of the OX40 agonist ivuxolimab.

This CDR3 is CASSPSSGLAGGPEQYF. CDR3 DNA sequence: TGTGCCAGCAGCCCTAGTTCGGGTCTAGCGGGAGGGCCCGAGCAGTACTTC. The chain is built from TRBV7-2 and TRBJ2-7, with 12 positions matching TRBD2. Trimming took 5 bases from V and 6 from J; bases not matched to a gene: 14. The germline gives CDR1 SGHTA, CDR2 FQGNSA. CDR3 length: 17 residues. Together with reference TRBV7-2 and TRBJ2-7, the CDR3 gives the full variable domain: GAGVSQSPSNKVTEKGKDVELRCDPISGHTALYWYRQSLGQGLEFLIYFQGNSAPDKSGLPSDRFSAERTGGSVSTLTIQRTQQEDSAVYLCASSPSSGLAGGPEQYFGPGTRLTVT.